This TCR beta chain was documented in a study of cytotoxic CD8 clonotypes in ibrutinib-treated CLL. Overall study context: Samples yielded averages of hundreds of thousands of productive templates and 94,082 productive rearrangements.

Using immunoSEQ multiplex PCR, the repertoire was profiled, and TCRdb retains in-frame clones only, with some absent. The repertoire has 250,000 to 350,000 clones, around 69% of them found once; the top ten carry around 5.3%. CDR3 length: 13 amino acids. Germline V CDR1 and CDR2: SGHAT, FQDESV (reference sequence). The V gene lost 4 bases and the J gene lost 10 bases, with 16 bases spanning the gap. Notes on this clone: Its specificity is not known.

Study outcomes and limitations: Investigators sampled sustained-remission and progressing patients at differing times. Measured clonality at baseline was greater than in age-matched healthy donors and tracked with circulating CD8+ T-cell counts.

The source material was PBMCs, sampled at disease progression, from a patient treated with ibrutinib. The receptor was derived from a human donor with chronic lymphocytic leukemia. The V and J genes are TRBV11-1 and TRBJ1-2; D perhaps matches TRBD1 (6 bases). In DNA form, the CDR3 reads TGTGCCAGCAGCTCCCGTTACAGGGACGCCTACACCTTC. As protein: CASSSRYRDAYTF.